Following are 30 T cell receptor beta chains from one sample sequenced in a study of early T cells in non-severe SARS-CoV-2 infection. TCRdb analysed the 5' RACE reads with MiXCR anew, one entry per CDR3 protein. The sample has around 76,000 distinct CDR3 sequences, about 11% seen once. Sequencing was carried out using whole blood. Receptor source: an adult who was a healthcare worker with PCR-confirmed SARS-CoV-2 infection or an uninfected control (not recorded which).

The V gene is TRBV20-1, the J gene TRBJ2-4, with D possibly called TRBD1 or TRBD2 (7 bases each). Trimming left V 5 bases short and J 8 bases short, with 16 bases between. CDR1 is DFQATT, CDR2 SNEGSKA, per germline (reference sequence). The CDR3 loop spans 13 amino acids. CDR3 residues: CSAPPRGRDIQYF. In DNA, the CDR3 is TGCAGTGCTCCTCCCAGGGGGAGGGACATTCAGTACTTC.

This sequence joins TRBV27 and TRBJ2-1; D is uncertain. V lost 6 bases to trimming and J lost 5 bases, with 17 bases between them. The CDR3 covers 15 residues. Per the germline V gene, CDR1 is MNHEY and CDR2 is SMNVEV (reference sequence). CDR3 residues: CASSHPGPWHNEQFF. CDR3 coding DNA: TGTGCCAGCAGCCACCCCGGGCCCTGGCACAATGAGCAGTTCTTC.

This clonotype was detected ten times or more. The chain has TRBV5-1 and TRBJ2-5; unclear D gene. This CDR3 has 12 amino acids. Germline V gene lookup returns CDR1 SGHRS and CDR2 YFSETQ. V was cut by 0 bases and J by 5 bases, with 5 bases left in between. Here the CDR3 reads CASSLDLETQYF. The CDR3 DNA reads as TGCGCCAGCAGCTTGGACCTGGAGACCCAGTACTTC.

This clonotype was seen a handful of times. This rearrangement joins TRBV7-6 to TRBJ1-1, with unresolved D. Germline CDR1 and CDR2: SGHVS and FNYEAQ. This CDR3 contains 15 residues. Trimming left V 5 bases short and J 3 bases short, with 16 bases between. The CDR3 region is CASSPSVGQDTEAFF. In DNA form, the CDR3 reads TGTGCCAGCAGCCCCTCTGTAGGGCAGGACACTGAAGCTTTCTTT.

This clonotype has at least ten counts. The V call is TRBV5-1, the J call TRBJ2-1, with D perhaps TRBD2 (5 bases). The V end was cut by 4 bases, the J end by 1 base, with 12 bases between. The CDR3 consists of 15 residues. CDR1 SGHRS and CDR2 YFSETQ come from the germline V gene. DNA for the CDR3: TGCGCCAGCAGCGCGATCCGGGGTTCCTACAATGAGCAGTTCTTC. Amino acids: CASSAIRGSYNEQFF.

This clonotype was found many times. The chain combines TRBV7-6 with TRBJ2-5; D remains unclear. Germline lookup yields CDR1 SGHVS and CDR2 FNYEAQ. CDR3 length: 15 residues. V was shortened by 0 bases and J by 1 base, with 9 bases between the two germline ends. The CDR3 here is CASSLASLLQETQYF. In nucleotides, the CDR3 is TGTGCCAGCAGCTTAGCAAGTCTACTCCAAGAGACCCAGTACTTC.

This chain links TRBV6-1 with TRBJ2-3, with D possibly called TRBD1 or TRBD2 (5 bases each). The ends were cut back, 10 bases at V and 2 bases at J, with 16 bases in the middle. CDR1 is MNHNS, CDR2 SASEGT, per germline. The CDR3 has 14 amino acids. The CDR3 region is CATTLRGFTDTQYF. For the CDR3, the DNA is TGTGCCACCACGCTGAGGGGTTTCACAGATACGCAGTATTTT.

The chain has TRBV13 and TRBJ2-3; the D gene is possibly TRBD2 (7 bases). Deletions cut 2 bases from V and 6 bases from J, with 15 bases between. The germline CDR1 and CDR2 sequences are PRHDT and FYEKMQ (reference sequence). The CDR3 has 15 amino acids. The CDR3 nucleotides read TGTGCCAGCAGCTTATTGGCGGGGGCCGGGGATACGCAGTATTTT. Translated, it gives CASSLLAGAGDTQYF.

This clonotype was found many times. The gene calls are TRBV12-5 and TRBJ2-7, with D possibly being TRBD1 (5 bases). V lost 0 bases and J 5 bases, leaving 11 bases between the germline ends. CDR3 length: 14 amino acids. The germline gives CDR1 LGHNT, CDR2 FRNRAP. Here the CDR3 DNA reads TGTGCTAGTGGTTTGGTACTGACAGTCAACGAGCAGTACTTC. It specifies CASGLVLTVNEQYF.

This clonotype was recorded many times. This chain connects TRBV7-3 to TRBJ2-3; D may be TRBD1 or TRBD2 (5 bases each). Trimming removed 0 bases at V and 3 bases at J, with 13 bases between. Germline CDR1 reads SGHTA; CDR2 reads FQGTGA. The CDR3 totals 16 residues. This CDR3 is CASSLTGTLETDTQYF. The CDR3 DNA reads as TGTGCCAGCAGCTTAACCGGGACGCTTGAGACAGATACGCAGTATTTT.

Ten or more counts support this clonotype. The CDR3: CASRLSGGLAITDTQYF. CDR3 nucleotide sequence: TGTGCCAGCCGCCTCTCAGGGGGACTAGCGATCACAGATACGCAGTATTTT. The V gene is TRBV5-4, the J gene TRBJ2-3; 10 bases map to TRBD2. CDR1 and CDR2 from the germline V gene are SGHNT and YYREEE (reference sequence). CDR3 length equals 17 residues. The J segment lost 2 bases and the V segment lost 7 bases, leaving 13 bases of the junction unmatched.

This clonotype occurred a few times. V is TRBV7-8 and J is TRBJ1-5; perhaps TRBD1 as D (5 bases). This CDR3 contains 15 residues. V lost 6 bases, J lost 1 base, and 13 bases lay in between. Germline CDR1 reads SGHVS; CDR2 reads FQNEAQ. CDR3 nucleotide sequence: TGTGCCAGCAGTTTAACAGGTTTCAGCAATCAGCCCCAGCATTTT. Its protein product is CASSLTGFSNQPQHF.

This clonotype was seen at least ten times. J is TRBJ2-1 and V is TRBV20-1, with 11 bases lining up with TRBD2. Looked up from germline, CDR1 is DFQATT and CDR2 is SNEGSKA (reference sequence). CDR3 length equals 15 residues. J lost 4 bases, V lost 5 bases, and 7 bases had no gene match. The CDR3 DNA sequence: TGCAGTGCTGCTAGCGGGGGGACTATATACAATGAGCAGTTCTTC. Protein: CSAASGGTIYNEQFF.

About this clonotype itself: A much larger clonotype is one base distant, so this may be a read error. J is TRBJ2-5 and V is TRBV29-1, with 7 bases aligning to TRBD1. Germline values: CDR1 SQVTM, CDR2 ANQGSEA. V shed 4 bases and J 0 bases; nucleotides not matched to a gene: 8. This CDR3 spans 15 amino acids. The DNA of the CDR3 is TGCAGCGTTGGGATAATGGGACAGTACCAAGAGACCCAGTACTTC. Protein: CSVGIMGQYQETQYF.

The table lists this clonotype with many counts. The CDR3 coding sequence is TGCGCCAGCAGCTTGAGGTCCGGGGAGCTGTTTTTT. Translation gives CASSLRSGELFF. This sequence joins TRBV5-1 and TRBJ2-2; no clear D gene. The CDR3 length is 12 residues. The germline CDR1 and CDR2 sequences are SGHRS and YFSETQ. V shed 1 base and J shed 6 bases, with 4 bases lying between them.

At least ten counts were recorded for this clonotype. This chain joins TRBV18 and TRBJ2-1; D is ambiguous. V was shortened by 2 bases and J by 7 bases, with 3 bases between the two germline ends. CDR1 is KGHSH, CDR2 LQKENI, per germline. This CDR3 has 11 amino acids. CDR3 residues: CASSPGNEQFF. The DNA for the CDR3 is TGTGCCAGCTCACCAGGGAATGAGCAGTTCTTC. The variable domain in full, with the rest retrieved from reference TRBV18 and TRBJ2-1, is NAGVMQNPRHLVRRRGQEARLRCSPMKGHSHVYWYRQLPEEGLKFMVYLQKENIIDESGMPKERFSAEFPKEGPSILRIQQVVRGDSAAYFCASSPGNEQFFGPGTRLTVL.

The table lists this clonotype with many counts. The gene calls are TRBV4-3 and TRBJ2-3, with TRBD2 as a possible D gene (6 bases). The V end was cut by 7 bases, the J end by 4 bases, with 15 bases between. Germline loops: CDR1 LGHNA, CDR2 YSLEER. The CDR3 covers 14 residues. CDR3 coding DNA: TGCGCCAGCAAGGAGGGACTCAGAGCAGATACGCAGTATTTT. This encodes CASKEGLRADTQYF.

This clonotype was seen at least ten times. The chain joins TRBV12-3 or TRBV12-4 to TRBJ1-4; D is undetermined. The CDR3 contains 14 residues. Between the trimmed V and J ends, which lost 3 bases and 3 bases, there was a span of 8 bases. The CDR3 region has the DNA TGTGCCAGCAGTTTGGTGGGAGCTAATGAAAAACTGTTTTTT. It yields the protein CASSLVGANEKLFF.

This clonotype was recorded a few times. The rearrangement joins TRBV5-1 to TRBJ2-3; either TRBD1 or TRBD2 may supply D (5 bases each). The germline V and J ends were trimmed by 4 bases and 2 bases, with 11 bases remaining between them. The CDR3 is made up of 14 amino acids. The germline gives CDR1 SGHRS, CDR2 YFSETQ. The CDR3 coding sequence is TGCGCCAGCAGCCTGGGACGGGTCACAGATACGCAGTATTTT. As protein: CASSLGRVTDTQYF.

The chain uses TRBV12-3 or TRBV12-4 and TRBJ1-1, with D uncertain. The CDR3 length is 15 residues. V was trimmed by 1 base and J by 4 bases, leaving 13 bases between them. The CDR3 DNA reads TGTGCCAGCAGTTTAGGGGGTGGGAGGATCACTGAAGCTTTCTTT. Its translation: CASSLGGGRITEAFF.

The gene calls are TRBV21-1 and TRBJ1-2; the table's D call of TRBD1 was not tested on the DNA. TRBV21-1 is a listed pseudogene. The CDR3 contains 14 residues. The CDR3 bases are TGTGCCAGCGCCCGGTGCCATAGGCAGGCCGACTACACCTTC. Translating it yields CASARCHRQADYTF.

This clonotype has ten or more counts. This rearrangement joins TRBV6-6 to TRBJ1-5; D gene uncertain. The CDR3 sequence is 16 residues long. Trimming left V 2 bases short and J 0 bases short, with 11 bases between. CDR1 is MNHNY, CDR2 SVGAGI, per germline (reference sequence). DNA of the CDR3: TGTGCCAGCAGTTACGATCGGCAGTATAGCAATCAGCCCCAGCATTTT. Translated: CASSYDRQYSNQPQHF.

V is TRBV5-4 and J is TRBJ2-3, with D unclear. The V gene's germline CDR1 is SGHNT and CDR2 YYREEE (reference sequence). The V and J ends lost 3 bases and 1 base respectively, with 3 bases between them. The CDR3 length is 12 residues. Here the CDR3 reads CASSYRTDTQYF. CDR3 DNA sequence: TGTGCCAGCAGCTACCGCACAGATACGCAGTATTTT.

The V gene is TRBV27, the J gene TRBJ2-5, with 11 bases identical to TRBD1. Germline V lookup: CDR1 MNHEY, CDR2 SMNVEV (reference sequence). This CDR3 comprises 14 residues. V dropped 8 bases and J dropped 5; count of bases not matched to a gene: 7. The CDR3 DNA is TGTGCCAGCTCGTTGGACAGGGGGCGGGAGACCCAGTACTTC. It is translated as CASSLDRGRETQYF.

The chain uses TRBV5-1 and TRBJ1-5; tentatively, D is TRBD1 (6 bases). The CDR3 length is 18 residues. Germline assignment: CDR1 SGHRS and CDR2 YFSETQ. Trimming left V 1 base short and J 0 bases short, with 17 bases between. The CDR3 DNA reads TGCGCCAGCAGCTTGTGGCCGGGGGCTTCTTATAGCAATCAGCCCCAGCATTTT. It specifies CASSLWPGASYSNQPQHF.

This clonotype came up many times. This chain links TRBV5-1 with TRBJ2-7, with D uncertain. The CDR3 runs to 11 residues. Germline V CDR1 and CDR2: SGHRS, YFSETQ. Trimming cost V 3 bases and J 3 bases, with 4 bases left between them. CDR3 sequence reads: CASSSYYEQYF. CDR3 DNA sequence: TGCGCCAGCAGCTCCTACTACGAGCAGTACTTC.

The CDR3 loop reads CASSLARNRGVYNEQFF. The DNA for the CDR3 is TGTGCCAGCAGCTTAGCTCGAAACAGGGGGGTCTACAATGAGCAGTTCTTC. The V and J genes are TRBV7-2 and TRBJ2-1; TRBD1 aligns across 8 bases. Unmatched junction bases numbered 7, after V lost 0 bases and J lost 3 bases. The CDR3 spans 17 residues. The germline V gene has CDR1 SGHTA and CDR2 FQGNSA.

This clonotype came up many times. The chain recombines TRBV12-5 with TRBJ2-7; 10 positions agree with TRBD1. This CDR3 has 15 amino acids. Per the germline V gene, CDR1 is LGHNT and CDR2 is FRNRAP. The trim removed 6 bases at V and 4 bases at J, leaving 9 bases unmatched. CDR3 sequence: CASGFVRDRGYEQYF. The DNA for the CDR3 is TGTGCTAGTGGCTTTGTCCGGGACAGGGGTTACGAGCAGTACTTC.

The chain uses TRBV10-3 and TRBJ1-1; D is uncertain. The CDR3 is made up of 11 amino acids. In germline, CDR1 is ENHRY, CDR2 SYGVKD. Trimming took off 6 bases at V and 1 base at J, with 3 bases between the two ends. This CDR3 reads CAIRENTEAFF. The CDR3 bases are TGTGCCATCAGAGAGAACACTGAAGCTTTCTTT.

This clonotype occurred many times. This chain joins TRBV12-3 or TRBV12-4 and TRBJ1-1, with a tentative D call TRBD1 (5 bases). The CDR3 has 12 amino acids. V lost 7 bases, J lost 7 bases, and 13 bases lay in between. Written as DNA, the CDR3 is TGTGCCAGCATGGTTCGACAGCTTGAAGCTTTCTTT. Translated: CASMVRQLEAFF.